The 15 T cell receptor beta chains given below trace back to one sample, sequenced in a study of T-cell reconstitution after alpha-beta-depleted transplantation in children. The TCRbeta library was prepared with unique molecular identifiers. In TCRdb, the PCR reads were re-called with MiXCR into one record per CDR3 protein. The table lists about 130,000 distinct CDR3 sequences, roughly 9% of them singletons, with around 24% in the top ten. Sequences were derived from PBMCs, mostly from graft donor cells, sampled 180 days after TCRalphabeta/CD19-depleted stem cell transplant. The source is a girl less than two years old who had a stem cell transplant for combined immunodeficiency, so the T cells may come from the graft donor.

The J gene is TRBJ2-2, the V gene TRBV12-3 or TRBV12-4, with TRBD2 matching 12 bases. The CDR3 consists of 18 residues. The trim removed 11 bases at V and 6 bases at J, leaving 19 bases unmatched. The CDR3 loop reads CALSTEALAGGPSGELFF. The DNA for the CDR3 is TGTGCCCTCAGCACCGAAGCCCTAGCGGGGGGGCCCTCCGGGGAGCTGTTTTTT.

The rearrangement links TRBV3-1 to TRBJ1-6, with D maybe TRBD1 (5 bases). The CDR3 sequence is 18 residues long. V dropped 7 bases and J dropped 0 bases, with 19 bases sitting between them. Germline values: CDR1 LGHDT, CDR2 YNNKEL (reference sequence). The CDR3 sequence: CASKPRSHRSSYNSPLHF. In DNA form, the CDR3 reads TGTGCCAGCAAACCCCGGTCCCACAGGAGCTCCTATAATTCACCCCTCCACTTT. Complete variable domain (other parts from reference TRBV3-1 and TRBJ1-6): DTAVSQTPKYLVTQMGNDKSIKCEQNLGHDTMYWYKQDSKKFLKIMFSYNNKELIINETVPNRFSPKSPDKAHLNLHINSLELGDSAVYFCASKPRSHRSSYNSPLHFGNGTRLTVT.

This clonotype was detected only a few times. The junction does not match germline at one end; this may be a read error. V is TRBV5-5 and J is TRBJ2-3, with 10 bases identical to TRBD1. CDR1 SGHKS and CDR2 YYEKEE come from the germline V gene (reference sequence). CDR3 size: 16 residues. CDR3 sequence (DNA): TGTGCCAGCAGCTTCAGACAGGGGGCTAGCATAGATACGCAGTATTTT. It yields the protein CASSFRQGASIDTQYF.

V is TRBV7-2 and J is TRBJ1-5; D call uncertain. This CDR3 spans 16 amino acids. CDR1 is SGHTA, CDR2 FQGNSA, per germline. The V gene lost 1 base and the J gene lost 2 bases, with 12 bases spanning the gap. The chain's CDR3 is CASSLGAPIGNQPQHF. As DNA, the CDR3 is TGTGCCAGCAGCTTAGGGGCACCCATAGGCAATCAGCCCCAGCATTTT.

The V call is TRBV5-6, the J call TRBJ2-3, with 12 bases that match TRBD2. J lost 7 bases, V lost 2 bases, and 5 bases had no gene match. CDR1 and CDR2 from the germline V gene are SGHDT and YYEEEE. CDR3 length equals 15 residues. CDR3 protein: CASSFSTSGGNTQYF. DNA for the CDR3: TGTGCCAGCAGCTTTTCGACTAGCGGGGGAAATACGCAGTATTTT.

This clonotype was seen many times. The rearrangement links TRBV29-1 to TRBJ2-3, with 7 nucleotides matching TRBD2. V lost 4 bases and J lost 5; bases outside the gene matches: 3. The CDR3 consists of 12 residues. Germline lookup yields CDR1 SQVTM and CDR2 ANQGSEA. In DNA, the CDR3 is TGCAGCGTTGGGACGGGAGGAGATACGCAGTATTTT. Its translation is CSVGTGGDTQYF.

J is TRBJ2-3 and V is TRBV5-4; 7 bases fit TRBD2. The junction had 9 bases not matched to a gene; V was cut back by 0 bases and J by 2 bases. The CDR3 loop spans 17 amino acids. The germline gives CDR1 SGHNT, CDR2 YYREEE (reference sequence). This CDR3 is CASSLEGSGVFTDTQYF. The CDR3 DNA sequence: TGTGCCAGCAGCTTGGAGGGCAGCGGGGTGTTCACAGATACGCAGTATTTT. The full variable domain, rest sourced from reference TRBV5-4 and TRBJ2-3, is ETGVTQSPTHLIKTRGQQVTLRCSSQSGHNTVSWYQQALGQGPQFIFQYYREEENGRGNFPPRFSGLQFPNYSSELNVNALELDDSALYLCASSLEGSGVFTDTQYFGPGTRLTVL.

The chain joins TRBV29-1 to TRBJ2-1; D unresolved. Germline CDR1 reads SQVTM; CDR2 reads ANQGSEA. The CDR3 runs to 13 residues. Between the trimmed V and J ends, which lost 2 bases and 13 bases, there was a span of 18 bases. CDR3 protein: CSVESTVVTLQFF. CDR3 DNA sequence: TGCAGCGTTGAATCCACAGTGGTTACCTTACAGTTCTTC.

This chain connects TRBV9 to TRBJ1-6; D might be TRBD1 (5 bases). Trimming took 0 bases from V and 12 from J, leaving 10 bases between them. The CDR3 spans 13 residues. CDR1 SGDLS and CDR2 YYNGEE come from the germline V gene. CDR3 loop: CASSVATGGPLHF. CDR3 sequence (DNA): TGTGCCAGCAGCGTAGCTACGGGGGGACCCCTCCACTTT.

In this sample, this clonotype turned up many times. This chain connects TRBV5-1 to TRBJ2-7; 8 bases agree with TRBD1. Germline lookup yields CDR1 SGHRS and CDR2 YFSETQ. V was clipped by 0 bases and J by 1 base; unmatched bases: 6. The length of the CDR3 is 16 residues. The CDR3, as DNA: TGCGCCAGCAGCTTGGTTGGGACAGGAATTTCCTACGAGCAGTACTTC. This sequence encodes CASSLVGTGISYEQYF.

A few counts support this clonotype. The V gene is TRBV24-1, the J gene TRBJ2-7; 11 positions agree with TRBD2. Germline CDR1 KGHDR, CDR2 SFDVKD. The CDR3 length is 15 residues. The V and J ends lost 3 bases and 5 bases, in that order; junction bases with no gene match: 5. CDR3 loop: CATSDATSGAHEQYF. DNA of the CDR3: TGTGCCACCAGTGATGCGACTAGCGGGGCCCACGAGCAGTACTTC.

The CDR3 sequence: CASSTNGLVRNYYEQYF. The CDR3 DNA reads TGTGCCAGCAGTACCAATGGACTAGTGAGGAATTACTACGAGCAGTACTTC. The V gene is TRBV28, the J gene TRBJ2-7, with 7 bases that match TRBD2. This CDR3 contains 17 residues. With V trimmed by 5 bases and J by 3 bases, 16 bases remained unmatched. Germline assignment: CDR1 MDHEN and CDR2 SYDVKM.

This clonotype showed up just a few times. It may be a read error: a sequence one base away is much more abundant. This sequence joins TRBV20-1 and TRBJ2-4, with 8 bases lining up with TRBD2. Germline CDR1 and CDR2: DFQATT and SNEGSKA (reference sequence). This CDR3 has 15 amino acids. The DNA for the CDR3 is TGCAGTGCTAGTCCCGCGACTAGCGCCAAAAACATGCAGTACTTC. Its translation is CSASPATSAKNMQYF.

The V and J genes are TRBV29-1 and TRBJ2-1; perhaps TRBD2 as D (6 bases). This CDR3 contains 16 residues. Germline assignment: CDR1 SQVTM and CDR2 ANQGSEA. V was cut by 4 bases and J by 4 bases, with 20 bases left in between. CDR3 in DNA: TGCAGCGTTGTTGGCGGGACTCATCAACCTTACAATGAGCAGTTCTTC. This encodes CSVVGGTHQPYNEQFF.

V is TRBV4-3 and J is TRBJ1-4, with unresolved D. Germline CDR1 reads LGHNA; CDR2 reads YSLEER. The CDR3 has 15 amino acids. V was cut by 1 base and J by 0 bases, with 6 bases left in between. CDR3: CASSQVRSTNEKLFF. Here the CDR3 DNA reads TGCGCCAGCAGCCAAGTCCGATCAACTAATGAAAAACTGTTTTTT.